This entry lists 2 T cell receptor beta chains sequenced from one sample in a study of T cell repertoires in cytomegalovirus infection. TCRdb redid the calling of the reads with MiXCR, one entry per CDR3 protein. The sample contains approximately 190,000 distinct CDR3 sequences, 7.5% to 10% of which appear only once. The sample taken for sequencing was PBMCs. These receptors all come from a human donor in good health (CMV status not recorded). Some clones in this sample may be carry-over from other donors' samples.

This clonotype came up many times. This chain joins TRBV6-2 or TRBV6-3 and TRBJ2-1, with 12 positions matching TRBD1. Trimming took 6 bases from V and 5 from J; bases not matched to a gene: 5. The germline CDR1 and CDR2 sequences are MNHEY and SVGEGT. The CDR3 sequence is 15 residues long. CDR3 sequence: CASSLGQGANNEQFF. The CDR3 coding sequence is TGTGCCAGCAGCCTGGGACAGGGGGCCAACAATGAGCAGTTCTTC.

The CDR3 loop reads CASNAGDRGGYTF. In DNA form, the CDR3 reads TGTGCCAGCAACGCCGGGGACCGGGGTGGCTACACCTTC. The J gene is TRBJ1-2, the V gene TRBV27, with D possibly TRBD1 on 5 matching bases. CDR3 length: 13 residues. Germline V gene data show CDR1 as MNHEY and CDR2 as SMNVEV (reference sequence). With 7 bases removed from V and 7 bases from J, the gap between germline ends came to 16 bases.